The present T cell receptor beta chain was sequenced within a study of cytomegalovirus exposure and HLA in healthy donors. For this clone: Its antigen is unknown.

CDR1 SQVTM and CDR2 ANQGSEA come from the germline V gene. The CDR3 extends over 14 amino acids. After removal of 6 bases from V and 4 bases from J, the junction contained 11 bases not matched to a gene. Study conclusions and caveats: In an earlier analysis, most TCR beta V segments were productive about 90% or about 30% of the time. With high specificity and sensitivity, the classifier reportedly diagnosed cytomegalovirus status. A highly shared variant cluster was judged a likely technical artifact. An analysis that was carried out later associated 15,000 to 20,000 TCR beta sequences with HLA alleles at 0.05 false discovery rate.

The primer mix had 60 Vbeta and 13 Jbeta primers. Sequencing used immunoSEQ multiplex PCR; TCRdb keeps in-frame clones, though not all of them. The repertoire holds 150,000 to 200,000 clones, with approximately 86% as singletons. The chain carries TRBV29-1 and TRBJ1-2, with TRBD1 matching 7 bases. Sequenced sample: PBMCs. The sequence was collected from a woman aged 18-29 years in good health and CMV-seronegative. In nucleotides, the CDR3 is TGCAGCGTCCTACAGGGGAATTACCCCTATGGCTACACCTTC. It is translated as CSVLQGNYPYGYTF.